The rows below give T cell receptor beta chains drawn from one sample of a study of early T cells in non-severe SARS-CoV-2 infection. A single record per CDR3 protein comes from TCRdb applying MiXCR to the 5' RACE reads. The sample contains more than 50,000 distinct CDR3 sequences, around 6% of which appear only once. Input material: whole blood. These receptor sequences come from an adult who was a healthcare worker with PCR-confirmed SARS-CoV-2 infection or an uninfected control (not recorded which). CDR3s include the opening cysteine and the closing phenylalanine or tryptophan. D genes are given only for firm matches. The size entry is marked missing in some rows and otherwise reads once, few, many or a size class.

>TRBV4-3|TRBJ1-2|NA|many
CASSQVVASANYGYTF
TGCGCCAGCAGCCAAGTGGTGGCCTCTGCTAACTATGGCTACACCTTC
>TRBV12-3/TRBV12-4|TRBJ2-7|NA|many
CASGGAYEQYF
TGTGCCAGCGGCGGGGCGTACGAGCAGTACTTC
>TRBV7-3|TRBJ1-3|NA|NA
CASSYRAGNTIYF
TGTGCCAGCAGTTATAGGGCTGGAAACACCATATATTTT
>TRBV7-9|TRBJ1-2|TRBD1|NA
CASSSADRSRYLANYGYTF
TGTGCCAGCAGCTCCGCGGACAGGTCTCGGTACTTAGCTAACTATGGCTACACCTTC
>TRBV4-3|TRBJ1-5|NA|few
CASSLAWSQPQHF
TGCGCCAGCAGCCTTGCTTGGAGTCAGCCCCAGCATTTT
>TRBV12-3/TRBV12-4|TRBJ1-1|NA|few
CASLTPGPGIAFF
TGTGCCAGCCTAACCCCCGGGCCAGGGATAGCTTTCTTT
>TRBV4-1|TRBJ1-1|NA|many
CASSQDPTGQARSTEAFF
TGCGCCAGCAGCCAAGATCCAACAGGGCAGGCCAGGAGCACTGAAGCTTTCTTT
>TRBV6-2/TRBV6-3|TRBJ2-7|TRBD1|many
CASSSGTGNSYEQYF
TGTGCCAGCAGTTCCGGGACAGGGAACTCCTACGAGCAGTACTTC
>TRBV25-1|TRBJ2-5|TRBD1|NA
CASSRRTGGAETQYF
TGTGCCAGCAGCCGTCGGACAGGGGGCGCGGAGACCCAGTACTTC
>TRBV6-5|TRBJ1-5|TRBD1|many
CASIWGQGSQPQHF
TGTGCCAGCATTTGGGGACAGGGAAGTCAGCCCCAGCATTTT
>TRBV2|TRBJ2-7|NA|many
CASRWGLQDYEQYF
TGTGCCAGCAGATGGGGGCTACAGGACTACGAGCAGTACTTC
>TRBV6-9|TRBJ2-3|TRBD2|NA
CASIWTSGYTDTQYF
TGTGCCAGCATCTGGACTAGCGGATACACAGATACGCAGTATTTT
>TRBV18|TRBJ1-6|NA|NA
CASSPIATANNSPLHF
TGTGCCAGCTCACCCATCGCGACAGCTAATAATTCACCCCTCCACTTT
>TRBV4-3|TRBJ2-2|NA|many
CANNGPGTNTGELFF
TGCGCCAACAACGGCCCAGGGACGAACACCGGGGAGCTGTTTTTT
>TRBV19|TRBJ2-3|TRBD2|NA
CASKASGGPDTQYF
TGTGCCAGTAAGGCTAGCGGGGGACCAGATACGCAGTATTTT
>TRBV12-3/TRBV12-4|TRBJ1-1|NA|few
CASTLGAVGTEAFF
TGTGCCAGCACCTTGGGGGCTGTCGGCACTGAAGCTTTCTTT
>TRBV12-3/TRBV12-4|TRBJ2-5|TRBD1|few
CASSFGTEQETQYF
TGTGCCAGCAGTTTTGGGACAGAGCAAGAGACCCAGTACTTC
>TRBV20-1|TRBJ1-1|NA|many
CSARPGYTEAFF
TGCAGTGCTAGGCCAGGGTACACTGAAGCTTTCTTT
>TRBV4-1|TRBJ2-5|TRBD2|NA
CASSQDWGGTQYF
TGCGCCAGCAGCCAAGATTGGGGGGGGACCCAGTACTTC
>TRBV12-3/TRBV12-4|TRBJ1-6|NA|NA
CASSFSASNSPLHF
TGTGCCAGCAGCTTCTCGGCCAGTAATTCACCCCTCCACTTT
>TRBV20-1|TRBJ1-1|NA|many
CSARDRVGQTTEAFF
TGCAGTGCTAGAGATCGGGTCGGACAAACCACTGAAGCTTTCTTT
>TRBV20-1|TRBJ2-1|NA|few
CSARSLAHNEQFF
TGCAGTGCTAGAAGCCTAGCGCACAATGAGCAGTTCTTC
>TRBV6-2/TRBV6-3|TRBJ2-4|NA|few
CASSYWGAKRDIQYF
TGTGCCAGCAGTTACTGGGGGGCAAAACGAGACATTCAGTACTTC
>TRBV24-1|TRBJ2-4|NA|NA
CATSKGLMRPAKNIQYF
TGTGCCACCAGTAAAGGCCTAATGCGTCCCGCCAAAAACATTCAGTACTTC
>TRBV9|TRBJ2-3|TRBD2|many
CASSGERGRTDTQYF
TGTGCCAGCAGCGGAGAGCGGGGACGCACAGATACGCAGTATTTT
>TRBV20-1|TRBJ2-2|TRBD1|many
CSARPGQAYTGELFF
TGCAGTGCTAGGCCGGGACAGGCTTACACCGGGGAGCTGTTTTTT
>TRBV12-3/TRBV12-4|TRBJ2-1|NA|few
CASSSGSYNEQFF
TGTGCCAGCAGTTCCGGCTCCTACAATGAGCAGTTCTTC
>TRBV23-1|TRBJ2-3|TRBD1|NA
CASSQKDRGWADTQYF
TGCGCCAGCAGTCAAAAAGACAGGGGGTGGGCAGATACGCAGTATTTT
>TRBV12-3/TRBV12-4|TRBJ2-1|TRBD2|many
CASSALAGPTNEQFF
TGTGCCAGCAGTGCTCTAGCGGGGCCGACCAATGAGCAGTTCTTC
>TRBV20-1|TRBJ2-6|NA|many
CSASQRLLTGANVLTF
TGCAGTGCTAGCCAAAGGCTCTTGACAGGGGCCAACGTCCTGACTTTC
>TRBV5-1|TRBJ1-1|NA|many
CASSSDGNTEAFF
TGCGCCAGCAGCTCCGACGGGAACACTGAAGCTTTCTTT
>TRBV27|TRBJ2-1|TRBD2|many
CASRAGGPGNEQFF
TGTGCCAGCAGAGCGGGGGGGCCGGGCAATGAGCAGTTCTTC
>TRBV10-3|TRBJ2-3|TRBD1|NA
CAIKTGGPPDTQYF
TGTGCCATCAAGACAGGGGGCCCTCCAGATACGCAGTATTTT
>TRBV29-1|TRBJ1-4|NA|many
CSVGGQGKEEKLFF
TGCAGCGTTGGGGGGCAGGGGAAGGAAGAAAAACTGTTTTTT
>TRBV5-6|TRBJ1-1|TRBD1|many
CASSIRDRGGRDF
TGTGCCAGCAGCATCCGGGACAGGGGAGGCCGCGACTTT
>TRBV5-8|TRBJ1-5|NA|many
CASSWDGSNQPQHF
TGTGCCAGCAGCTGGGACGGTAGCAATCAGCCCCAGCATTTT
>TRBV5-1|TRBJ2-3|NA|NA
CASSFYTDTQYF
TGCGCCAGCAGCTTTTACACAGATACGCAGTATTTT
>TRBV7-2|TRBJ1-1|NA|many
CASSFLMLENTEAFF
TGTGCCAGCAGCTTTTTAATGCTTGAGAACACTGAAGCTTTCTTT
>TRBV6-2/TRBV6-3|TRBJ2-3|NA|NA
CASTARRQVMRADTQYF
TGTGCCAGCACTGCCCGTCGACAGGTGATGAGGGCAGATACGCAGTATTTT
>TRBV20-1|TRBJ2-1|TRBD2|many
CSARSRVLAGAGNEQFF
TGCAGTGCTAGAAGTCGCGTCTTAGCGGGAGCCGGCAATGAGCAGTTCTTC
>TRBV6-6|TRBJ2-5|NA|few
CASSYRAGEETQYF
TGTGCCAGCAGTTACAGGGCAGGGGAAGAGACCCAGTACTTC
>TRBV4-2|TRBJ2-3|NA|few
CASMARWDFQVTDTQYF
TGTGCCAGCATGGCCCGTTGGGATTTCCAAGTCACAGATACGCAGTATTTT
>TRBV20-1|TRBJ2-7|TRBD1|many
CSARQGTYEQYF
TGCAGTGCTCGACAGGGAACCTACGAGCAGTACTTC
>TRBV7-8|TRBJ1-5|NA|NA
CASSLEDQPQHF
TGTGCCAGCAGCTTAGAGGATCAGCCCCAGCATTTT
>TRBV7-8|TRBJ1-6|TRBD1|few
CASSLAYSDRGCGSPLHF
TGTGCCAGCAGCTTAGCTTATTCGGACAGGGGGTGCGGGTCACCCCTCCACTTT
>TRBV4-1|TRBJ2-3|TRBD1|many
CASSQVYSRRGQGSDTQYF
TGCGCCAGCAGCCAAGTTTACAGTAGGCGAGGACAGGGCAGCGATACGCAGTATTTT
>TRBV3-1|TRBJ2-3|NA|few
CASSRGWTDTQYF
TGTGCCAGCAGCCGCGGGTGGACAGATACGCAGTATTTT
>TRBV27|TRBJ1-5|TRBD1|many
CASILGTGDAEQPQHF
TGTGCCAGCATCCTAGGGACAGGGGATGCGGAACAGCCCCAGCATTTT
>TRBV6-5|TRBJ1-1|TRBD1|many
CASSYAPQGAGAEAFF
TGTGCCAGCAGTTACGCACCACAGGGGGCAGGCGCTGAAGCTTTCTTT
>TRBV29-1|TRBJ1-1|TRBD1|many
CSVGRQGATEAFF
TGCAGCGTTGGGCGTCAGGGGGCCACTGAAGCTTTCTTT